These 23 T cell receptor beta chains share one sample of origin, sequenced in a study of blood T cell repertoires in COVID-19. Generated by immunoSEQ multiplex PCR, the TCRdb table keeps only in-frame clones and is missing some. The table lists roughly 330,000 clones, more than 70% of them singletons. The specimen sequenced was PBMCs or T cells enriched from blood (not recorded which). The receptors were sampled from a woman in her thirties who had recovered from COVID-19.

This clone was recorded a few times. The chain is built from TRBV14 and TRBJ2-1, with TRBD2 matching 8 bases. Germline CDR1 and CDR2: SGHDN and FVKESK. The CDR3 runs 16 residues. The ends lost 4 bases at V and 8 bases at J; junction bases unmatched: 13. CDR3 in DNA: TGTGCCAGCAGCCCTTTTCGGGGGGGCCTGTCCTATGAGCAGTTCTTC. It specifies CASSPFRGGLSYEQFF.

The rearrangement joins TRBV11-2 to TRBJ1-6; D may be TRBD1 (6 bases). V lost 4 bases and J lost 10, with 17 bases in between. CDR1 is SGHAT and CDR2 is FQNNGV in the germline V gene. This CDR3 is 15 amino acids long. The CDR3 is CASSSRARGASPLHF. The CDR3 DNA sequence: TGTGCCAGCAGCTCCCGGGCCCGGGGGGCCTCACCCCTCCACTTT. Full variable domain (rest looked up from reference TRBV11-2 and TRBJ1-6): EAGVAQSPRYKIIEKRQSVAFWCNPISGHATLYWYQQILGQGPKLLIQFQNNGVVDDSQLPKDRFSAERLKGVDSTLKIQPAKLEDSAVYLCASSSRARGASPLHFGNGTRLTVT.

The rearrangement uses TRBV24-1 and TRBJ2-1; TRBD2 might be the D (7 bases). This CDR3 comprises 19 residues. V was pared by 3 bases and J by 2 bases, with 22 bases between. Germline loops: CDR1 KGHDR, CDR2 SFDVKD. The CDR3 loop reads CATSDPSLGGEGPYNEQFF. The CDR3 nucleotides read TGTGCCACCAGTGATCCATCTTTAGGGGGGGAAGGGCCCTACAATGAGCAGTTCTTC.

This chain links TRBV9 with TRBJ1-5; 8 bases are a match to TRBD1. V was clipped by 2 bases and J by 6 bases; unmatched bases: 4. The CDR3 runs to 14 residues. Per the germline V gene, CDR1 is SGDLS and CDR2 is YYNGEE. CDR3 protein: CASSVGTGFQPQHF. CDR3 DNA: TGTGCCAGCAGCGTCGGGACAGGATTTCAGCCCCAGCATTTT.

The chain carries TRBV5-6 and TRBJ1-2, with a tentative D call TRBD1 (6 bases). Trimming shortened V by 0 bases and J by 6 bases, and 12 bases separated the two germline ends. CDR1 and CDR2 (germline): SGHDT, YYEEEE. The length of the CDR3 is 14 residues. This chain's CDR3 is CASSLGRGYDGYTF. In DNA, the CDR3 is TGTGCCAGCAGCTTGGGCAGGGGATACGATGGCTACACCTTC.

The V and J genes are TRBV11-2 and TRBJ1-6, with a weak D call TRBD1 (6 bases). V was trimmed by 0 bases and J by 0 bases, leaving 9 bases between them. Per germline, CDR1 SGHAT and CDR2 FQNNGV. The CDR3 extends over 17 amino acids. The CDR3 reads CASSLDGQSSYNSPLHF. The CDR3 DNA sequence: TGTGCCAGCAGCTTAGACGGACAGAGCTCCTATAATTCACCCCTCCACTTT.

The rearrangement joins TRBV4-3 to TRBJ1-1; 12 nucleotides agree with TRBD1. There are 16 residues in the CDR3. The V segment lost 2 bases and the J segment 5 bases; nucleotides outside the gene matches: 6. The germline V gene has CDR1 LGHNA and CDR2 YSLEER. CDR3 protein: CASSQYPGQGATEAFF. The CDR3 coding sequence is TGCGCCAGCAGCCAATACCCGGGACAGGGGGCTACTGAAGCTTTCTTT.

This clone appeared once. The chain links TRBV4-2 to TRBJ1-1; 7 nucleotides align to TRBD1. Germline lookup yields CDR1 LGHNA and CDR2 YNFKEQ. The CDR3 is 15 amino acids. V lost 0 bases to trimming and J lost 1 base; unmatched junction nucleotides: 2. The CDR3 DNA is TGTGCCAGCAGCCAAGAGGACAGGCCGAACACTGAAGCTTTCTTT. It is translated as CASSQEDRPNTEAFF.

The J gene is TRBJ1-2, the V gene TRBV19; 7 nucleotides match TRBD1. V shed 5 bases, J shed 9 bases, and the junction held 21 bases outside the gene matches. The CDR3 runs 17 residues. CDR1 LNHDA and CDR2 SQIVND come from the germline V gene (reference sequence). The CDR3 loop is CASSPTPPGTVSWRYTF. The CDR3 nucleotides are TGTGCCAGTAGTCCTACCCCGCCCGGGACAGTGTCATGGCGCTACACCTTC.

This chain uses TRBV7-9 with TRBJ1-1; no clear D. CDR1 SEHNR and CDR2 FQNEAQ come from the germline V gene (reference sequence). The CDR3 is 14 amino acids. Trimming removed 3 bases from V and 0 bases from J, with 8 bases in between. The CDR3 DNA follows: TGTGCCAGCAGCTTGGTCGCGATGAACACTGAAGCTTTCTTT. Residues: CASSLVAMNTEAFF.

This clone was counted a single time. This chain joins TRBV18 and TRBJ2-7; TRBD1 agrees at 12 bases. Germline V lookup: CDR1 KGHSH, CDR2 LQKENI. The trim removed 3 bases at V and 3 bases at J, leaving 6 bases unmatched. This CDR3 is 16 amino acids long. CDR3 region: CASSPTWDRGLYEQYF. DNA of the CDR3: TGTGCCAGCTCACCCACATGGGACAGGGGGCTCTACGAGCAGTACTTC.

This sequence joins TRBV5-4 and TRBJ2-5; the D gene is possibly TRBD2 (5 bases). Trimming left V 0 bases short and J 3 bases short, with 12 bases between. From germline, CDR1 is SGHNT and CDR2 YYREEE (reference sequence). This CDR3 contains 15 residues. CDR3 sequence reads: CASSLAGAEKETQYF. The DNA for the CDR3 is TGTGCCAGCAGCTTGGCCGGAGCGGAGAAAGAGACCCAGTACTTC.

This clone was observed once. J is TRBJ2-7 and V is TRBV5-6; D is undetermined. Trimming cost V 1 base and J 5 bases, with 7 bases left between them. This CDR3 has 12 amino acids. Germline-derived CDR1 and CDR2 are SGHDT and YYEEEE. CDR3 nucleotides: TGTGCCAGCAGCTTGATGGGCCACGAGCAGTACTTC. The encoded protein is CASSLMGHEQYF.

The CDR3 sequence is CSVEVVGGYTF. CDR3 coding DNA: TGCAGCGTTGAAGTGGTGGGCGGCTACACCTTC. This chain joins TRBV29-1 and TRBJ1-2; unclear D gene. CDR3 length: 11 amino acids. From germline, CDR1 is SQVTM and CDR2 ANQGSEA. With 1 base removed from V and 8 bases from J, the gap between germline ends came to 8 bases.

Concerning this clone: Relative to the germline gene, one junction end is altered; a read error may explain this. This CDR3 is also generated by other DNA sequences in the sample. The chain has TRBV5-5 and TRBJ1-5; 11 positions match TRBD1. The CDR3 is 14 residues long. Germline assignment: CDR1 SGHKS and CDR2 YYEKEE (reference sequence). The CDR3 region has the DNA TGTGCCAGCAGCCGGACAGGGGGCAACCAGCCCCAGCATTTT. This gives the protein CASSRTGGNQPQHF.

This chain joins TRBV6-5 and TRBJ1-1, with TRBD1 identical over 11 bases. The CDR3 is 14 amino acids. The junction had 5 bases not matched to a gene; V was cut back by 6 bases and J by 5 bases. The germline CDR1 and CDR2 sequences are MNHEY and SVGAGI. As DNA, the CDR3 is TGTGCCAGCAGACGGACAGGGGGCAGGACTGAAGCTTTCTTT. Translated, it gives CASRRTGGRTEAFF.

The rearrangement links TRBV13 to TRBJ1-2; 9 bases agree with TRBD1. CDR3 length: 15 amino acids. V was clipped by 1 base and J by 7 bases; unmatched bases: 7. Germline values: CDR1 PRHDT, CDR2 FYEKMQ (reference sequence). Here the CDR3 DNA reads TGTGCCAGCAGCTTAGTGAAACAGGACAGGGGTGGCTACACCTTC. It translates to CASSLVKQDRGGYTF.

The chain is built from TRBV5-1 and TRBJ2-2, with TRBD2 as a possible D gene (6 bases). Trimming shortened V by 4 bases and J by 6 bases, and 16 bases separated the two germline ends. CDR1 and CDR2 (germline): SGHRS, YFSETQ. CDR3 length: 15 amino acids. CDR3 loop: CASSRVLADPGELFF. In DNA form, the CDR3 reads TGCGCCAGCAGCCGCGTACTAGCTGATCCCGGGGAGCTGTTTTTT.

CDR3 in amino acids: CASSEPASPGNTEAFF. CDR3 nucleotides: TGTGCCAGCAGTGAACCCGCTTCTCCCGGGAACACTGAAGCTTTCTTT. The V and J genes are TRBV6-1 and TRBJ1-1; D is unresolved. V lost 2 bases, J lost 1 base, and 14 bases lay in between. Germline V lookup: CDR1 MNHNS, CDR2 SASEGT. The CDR3 length is 16 residues.

This chain connects TRBV24-1 to TRBJ2-2; 10 nucleotides align to TRBD1. The J segment lost 4 bases and the V segment lost 4 bases, leaving 2 bases of the junction unmatched. Germline V gene data show CDR1 as KGHDR and CDR2 as SFDVKD. This CDR3 has 15 amino acids. The DNA for the CDR3 is TGTGCCACCAGTGAAGGACAGGGGGGCACCGGGGAGCTGTTTTTT. Its protein is CATSEGQGGTGELFF.

The chain links TRBV2 to TRBJ1-6, with 7 bases fitting TRBD1. The germline V gene encodes CDR1 SNHLY and CDR2 FYNNEI. The length of the CDR3 is 20 residues. V gave up 1 base and J gave up 10 bases; unmatched junction bases: 22. CDR3 DNA sequence: TGTGCCAGCAGTGAAGGCAGCCTGGGTTACCAGGGGGTTTTGGTATCACCCCTCCACTTT. This gives the protein CASSEGSLGYQGVLVSPLHF.

This clone has just one count. The CDR3 loop reads CSVRFPRDRGNDGYTF. CDR3 coding DNA: TGCAGCGTTCGTTTTCCCCGGGACAGGGGAAATGATGGCTACACCTTC. This sequence joins TRBV29-1 and TRBJ1-2; 10 bases match TRBD1. V shed 5 bases, J shed 6 bases, and the junction held 15 bases outside the gene matches. CDR1 is SQVTM, CDR2 ANQGSEA, per germline. This CDR3 comprises 16 residues.

This rearrangement joins TRBV30 to TRBJ2-6; possibly TRBD2 for D (6 bases). Germline CDR1 reads GTSNPN; CDR2 reads SVGIG (reference sequence). There are 18 residues in the CDR3. V lost 5 bases and J lost 0, with 20 bases in between. CDR3 coding DNA: TGTGCCTGGGGCGTTTACGGGGGACTTTCCTCTGGGGCCAACGTCCTGACTTTC. Translation gives CAWGVYGGLSSGANVLTF.